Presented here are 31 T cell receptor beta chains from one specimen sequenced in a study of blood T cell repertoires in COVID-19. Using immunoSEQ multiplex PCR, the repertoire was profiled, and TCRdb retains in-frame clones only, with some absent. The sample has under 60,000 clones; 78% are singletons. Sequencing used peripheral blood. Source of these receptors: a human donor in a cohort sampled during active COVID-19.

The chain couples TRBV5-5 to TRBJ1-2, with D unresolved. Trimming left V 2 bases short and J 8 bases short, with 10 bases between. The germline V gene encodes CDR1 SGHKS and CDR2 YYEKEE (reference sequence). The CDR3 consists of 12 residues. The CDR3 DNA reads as TGTGCCAGCAGCTTCCGCCGGGTCGGCTACACCTTC. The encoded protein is CASSFRRVGYTF.

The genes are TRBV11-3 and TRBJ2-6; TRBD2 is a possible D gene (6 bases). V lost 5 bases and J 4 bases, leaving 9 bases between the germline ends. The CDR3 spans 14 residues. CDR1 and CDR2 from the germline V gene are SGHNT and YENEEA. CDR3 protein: CASSPRGGANVLTF. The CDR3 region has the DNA TGTGCCAGCAGCCCCCGGGGGGGGGCCAACGTCCTGACTTTC.

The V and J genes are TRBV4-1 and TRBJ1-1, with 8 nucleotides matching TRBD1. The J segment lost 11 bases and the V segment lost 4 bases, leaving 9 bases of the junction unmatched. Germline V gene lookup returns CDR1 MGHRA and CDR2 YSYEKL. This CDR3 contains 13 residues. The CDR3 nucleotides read TGCGCCAGCAGCCTAGGACAGGGTGAAAAGGCTTTCTTT. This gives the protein CASSLGQGEKAFF.

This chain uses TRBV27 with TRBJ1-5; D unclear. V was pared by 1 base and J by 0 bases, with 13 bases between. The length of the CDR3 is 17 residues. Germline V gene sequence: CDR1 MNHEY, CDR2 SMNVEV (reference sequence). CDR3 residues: CASSLFQTATSNQPQHF. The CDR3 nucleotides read TGTGCCAGCAGTTTATTTCAAACAGCAACTAGCAATCAGCCCCAGCATTTT.

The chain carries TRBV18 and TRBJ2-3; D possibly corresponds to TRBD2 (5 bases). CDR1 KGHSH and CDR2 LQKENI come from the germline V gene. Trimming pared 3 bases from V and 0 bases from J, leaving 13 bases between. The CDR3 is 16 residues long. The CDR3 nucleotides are TGTGCCAGCTCACCTGGTGAAACGGGGAGCACAGATACGCAGTATTTT. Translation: CASSPGETGSTDTQYF. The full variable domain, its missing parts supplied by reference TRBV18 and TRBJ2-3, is NAGVMQNPRHLVRRRGQEARLRCSPMKGHSHVYWYRQLPEEGLKFMVYLQKENIIDESGMPKERFSAEFPKEGPSILRIQQVVRGDSAAYFCASSPGETGSTDTQYFGPGTRLTVL.

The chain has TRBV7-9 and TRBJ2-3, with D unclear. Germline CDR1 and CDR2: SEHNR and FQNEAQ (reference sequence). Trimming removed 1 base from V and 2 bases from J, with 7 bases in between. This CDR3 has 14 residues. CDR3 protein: CASSLGLSTDTQYF. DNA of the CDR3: TGTGCCAGCAGCTTAGGTCTGTCCACAGATACGCAGTATTTT.

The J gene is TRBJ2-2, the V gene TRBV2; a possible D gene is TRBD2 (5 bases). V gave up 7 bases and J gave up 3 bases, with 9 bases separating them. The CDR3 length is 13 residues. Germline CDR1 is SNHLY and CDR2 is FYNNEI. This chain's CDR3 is CASKTGYTGELFF. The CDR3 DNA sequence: TGTGCCAGCAAAACGGGGTACACCGGGGAGCTGTTTTTT.

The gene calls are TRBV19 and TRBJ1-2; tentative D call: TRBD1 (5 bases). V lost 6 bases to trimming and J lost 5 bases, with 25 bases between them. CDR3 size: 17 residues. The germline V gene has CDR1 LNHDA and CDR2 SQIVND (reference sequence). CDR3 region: CASRNAGLILLGYGYTF. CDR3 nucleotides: TGTGCCAGTAGGAACGCGGGACTCATACTATTGGGGTATGGCTACACCTTC.

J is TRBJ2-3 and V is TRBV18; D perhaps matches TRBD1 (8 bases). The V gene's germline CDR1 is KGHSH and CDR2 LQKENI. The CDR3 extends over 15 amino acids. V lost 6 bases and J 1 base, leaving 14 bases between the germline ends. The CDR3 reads CASSQQGGGTDTQYF. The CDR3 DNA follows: TGTGCCAGCTCTCAACAGGGGGGGGGCACAGATACGCAGTATTTT. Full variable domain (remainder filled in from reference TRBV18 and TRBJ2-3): NAGVMQNPRHLVRRRGQEARLRCSPMKGHSHVYWYRQLPEEGLKFMVYLQKENIIDESGMPKERFSAEFPKEGPSILRIQQVVRGDSAAYFCASSQQGGGTDTQYFGPGTRLTVL.

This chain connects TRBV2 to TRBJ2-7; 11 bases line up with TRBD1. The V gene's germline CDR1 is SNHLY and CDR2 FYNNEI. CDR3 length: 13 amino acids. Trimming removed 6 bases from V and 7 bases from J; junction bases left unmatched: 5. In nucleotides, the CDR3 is TGTGCCAGCAGCGGACAGGGGGCAAGTGAGCAGTACTTC. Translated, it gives CASSGQGASEQYF.

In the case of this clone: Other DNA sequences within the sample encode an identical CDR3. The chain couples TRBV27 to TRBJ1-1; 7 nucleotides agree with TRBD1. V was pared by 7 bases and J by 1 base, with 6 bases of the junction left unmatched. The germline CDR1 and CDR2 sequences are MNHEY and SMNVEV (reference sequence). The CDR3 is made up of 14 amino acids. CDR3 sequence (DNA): TGTGCCAGCAATCGACAGGGTCCGAACACTGAAGCTTTCTTT. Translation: CASNRQGPNTEAFF.

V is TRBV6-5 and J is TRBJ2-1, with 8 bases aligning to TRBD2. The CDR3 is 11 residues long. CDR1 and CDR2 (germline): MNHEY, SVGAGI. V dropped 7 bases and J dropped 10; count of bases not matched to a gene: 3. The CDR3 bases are TGTGCCAGCACTCGGGGGGGGGAGCAGTTCTTC. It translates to CASTRGGEQFF.

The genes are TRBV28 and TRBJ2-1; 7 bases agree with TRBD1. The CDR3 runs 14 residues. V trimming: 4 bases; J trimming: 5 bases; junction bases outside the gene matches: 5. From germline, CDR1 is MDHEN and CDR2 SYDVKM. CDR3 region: CASSSGQRHNEQFF. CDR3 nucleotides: TGTGCCAGCAGTTCGGGACAGAGGCACAATGAGCAGTTCTTC.

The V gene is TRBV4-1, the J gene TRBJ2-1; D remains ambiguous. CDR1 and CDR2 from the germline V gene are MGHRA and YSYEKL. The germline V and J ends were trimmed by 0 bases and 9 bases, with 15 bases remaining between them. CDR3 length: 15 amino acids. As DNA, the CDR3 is TGCGCCAGCAGCCAAGAATCACGACCCGGCGGTGAGCAGTTCTTC. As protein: CASSQESRPGGEQFF.

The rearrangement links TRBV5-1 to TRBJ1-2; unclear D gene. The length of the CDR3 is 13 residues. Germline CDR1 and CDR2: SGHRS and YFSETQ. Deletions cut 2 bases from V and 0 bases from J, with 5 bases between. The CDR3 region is CASSLSANYGYTF. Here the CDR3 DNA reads TGCGCCAGCAGCTTATCCGCTAACTATGGCTACACCTTC.

CDR3 region: CASSEAGRGGFWTQYF. CDR3 coding DNA: TGTGCCAGCAGTGAAGCGGGGCGGGGTGGGTTTTGGACGCAGTATTTT. J is TRBJ2-3 and V is TRBV6-1, with D possibly TRBD2 on 6 matching bases. This CDR3 has 16 residues. V was shortened by 0 bases and J by 9 bases, with 19 bases between the two germline ends. The germline V gene encodes CDR1 MNHNS and CDR2 SASEGT.

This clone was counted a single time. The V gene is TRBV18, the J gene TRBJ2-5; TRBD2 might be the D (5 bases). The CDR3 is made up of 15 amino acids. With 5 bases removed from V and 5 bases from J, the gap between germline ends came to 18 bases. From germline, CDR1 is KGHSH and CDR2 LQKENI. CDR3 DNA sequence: TGTGCCAGCTCAACCTTATCCGGGAAGGAGGAGACCCAGTACTTC. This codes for CASSTLSGKEETQYF.

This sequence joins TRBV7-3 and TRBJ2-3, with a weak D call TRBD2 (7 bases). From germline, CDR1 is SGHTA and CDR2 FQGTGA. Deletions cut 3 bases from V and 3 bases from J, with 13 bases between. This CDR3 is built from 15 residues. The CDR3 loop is CASSFRGGMTDTQYF. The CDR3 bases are TGTGCCAGCAGCTTCAGGGGAGGGATGACAGATACGCAGTATTTT.

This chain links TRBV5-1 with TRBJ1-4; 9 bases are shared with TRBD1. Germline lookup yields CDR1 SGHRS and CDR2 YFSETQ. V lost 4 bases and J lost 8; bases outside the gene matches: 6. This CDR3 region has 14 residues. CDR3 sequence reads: CASSRDRVGEKLFF. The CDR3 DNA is TGCGCCAGCAGCCGGGACAGGGTAGGAGAAAAACTGTTTTTT.

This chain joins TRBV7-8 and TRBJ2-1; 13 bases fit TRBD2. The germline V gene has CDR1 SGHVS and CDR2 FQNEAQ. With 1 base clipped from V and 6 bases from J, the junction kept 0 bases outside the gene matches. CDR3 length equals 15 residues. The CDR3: CASSLGTSGSNEQFF. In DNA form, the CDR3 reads TGTGCCAGCAGCTTAGGGACTAGCGGGAGCAATGAGCAGTTCTTC.

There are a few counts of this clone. The CDR3: CASSYGAGTSTGELFF. In DNA form, the CDR3 reads TGTGCCAGCAGTTACGGGGCCGGGACTTCGACCGGGGAGCTGTTTTTT. This rearrangement joins TRBV6-2 or TRBV6-3 to TRBJ2-2; TRBD2 is a possible D gene (6 bases). The CDR3 length is 16 residues. Per the germline V gene, CDR1 is MNHEY and CDR2 is SVGEGT. Trimming removed 2 bases at V and 5 bases at J, with 15 bases between.

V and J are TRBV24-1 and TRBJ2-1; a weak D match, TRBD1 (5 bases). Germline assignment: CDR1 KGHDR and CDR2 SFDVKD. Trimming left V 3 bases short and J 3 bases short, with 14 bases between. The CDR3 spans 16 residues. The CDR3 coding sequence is TGTGCCACCAGTGATGCGTCAGGGAAGGACTACAATGAGCAGTTCTTC. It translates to CATSDASGKDYNEQFF.

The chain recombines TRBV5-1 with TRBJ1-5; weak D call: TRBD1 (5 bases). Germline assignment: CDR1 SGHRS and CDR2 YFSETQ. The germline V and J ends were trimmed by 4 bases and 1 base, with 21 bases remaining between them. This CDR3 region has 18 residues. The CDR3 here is CASSQGPSEAGSNQPQHF. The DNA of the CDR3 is TGCGCCAGCAGCCAGGGACCAAGTGAGGCGGGGAGCAATCAGCCCCAGCATTTT.

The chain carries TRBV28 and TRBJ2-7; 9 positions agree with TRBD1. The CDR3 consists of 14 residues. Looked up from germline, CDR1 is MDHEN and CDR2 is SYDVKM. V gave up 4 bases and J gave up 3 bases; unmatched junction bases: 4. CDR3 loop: CASSSGTGFYEQYF. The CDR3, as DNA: TGTGCCAGCAGTTCCGGGACAGGGTTCTACGAGCAGTACTTC.

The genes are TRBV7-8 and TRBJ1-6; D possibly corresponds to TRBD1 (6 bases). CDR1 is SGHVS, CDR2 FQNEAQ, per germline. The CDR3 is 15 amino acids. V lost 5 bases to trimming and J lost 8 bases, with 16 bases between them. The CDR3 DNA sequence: TGTGCCAGCAGCCCGCGGGGGGGGGCCGATTCACCCCTCCACTTT. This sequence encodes CASSPRGGADSPLHF.

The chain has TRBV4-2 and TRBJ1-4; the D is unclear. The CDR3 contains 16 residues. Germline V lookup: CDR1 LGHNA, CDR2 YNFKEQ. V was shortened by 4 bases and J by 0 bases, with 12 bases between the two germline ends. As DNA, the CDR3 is TGTGCCAGCAGCCGAGATTCCGGGGCAACTAATGAAAAACTGTTTTTT. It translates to CASSRDSGATNEKLFF.

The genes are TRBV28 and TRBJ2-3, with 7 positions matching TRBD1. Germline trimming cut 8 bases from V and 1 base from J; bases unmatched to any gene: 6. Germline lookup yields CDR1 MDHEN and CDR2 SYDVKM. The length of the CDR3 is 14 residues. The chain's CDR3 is CASHEGQRTDTQYF. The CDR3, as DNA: TGTGCCAGCCACGAGGGACAGCGCACAGATACGCAGTATTTT. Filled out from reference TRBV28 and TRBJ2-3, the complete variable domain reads DVKVTQSSRYLVKRTGEKVFLECVQDMDHENMFWYRQDPGLGLRLIYFSYDVKMKEKGDIPEGYSVSREKKERFSLILESASTNQTSMYLCASHEGQRTDTQYFGPGTRLTVL.

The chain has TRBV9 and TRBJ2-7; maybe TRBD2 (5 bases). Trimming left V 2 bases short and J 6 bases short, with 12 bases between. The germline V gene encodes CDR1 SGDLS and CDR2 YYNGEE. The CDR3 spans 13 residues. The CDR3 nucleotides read TGTGCCAGCAGCGTCTCCGCGGGCGGCGAGCAGTACTTC. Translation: CASSVSAGGEQYF.

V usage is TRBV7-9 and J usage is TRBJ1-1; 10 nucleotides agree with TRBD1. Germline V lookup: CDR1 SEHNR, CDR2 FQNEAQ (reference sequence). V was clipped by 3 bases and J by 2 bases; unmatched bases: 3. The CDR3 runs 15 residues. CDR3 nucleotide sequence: TGTGCCAGCAGCTTTTTGACAGGGGGCAACACTGAAGCTTTCTTT. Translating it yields CASSFLTGGNTEAFF.

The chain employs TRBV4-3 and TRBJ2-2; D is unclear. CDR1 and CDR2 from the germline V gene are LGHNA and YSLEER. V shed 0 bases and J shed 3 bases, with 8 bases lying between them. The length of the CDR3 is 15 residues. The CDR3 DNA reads TGCGCCAGCAGCCAAGATTCGGTCCACACCGGGGAGCTGTTTTTT. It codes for CASSQDSVHTGELFF.

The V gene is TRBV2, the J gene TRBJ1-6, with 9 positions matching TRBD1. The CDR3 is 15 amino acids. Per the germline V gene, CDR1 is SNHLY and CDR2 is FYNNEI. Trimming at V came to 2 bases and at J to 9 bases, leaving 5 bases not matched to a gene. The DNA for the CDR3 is TGTGCCAGCAGTGAAAGAGGGACAGGGTTTTCACCCCTCCACTTT. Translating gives CASSERGTGFSPLHF.